What follows are 3 T cell receptor beta chains derived from one specimen sequenced in a study of siplizumab effects on memory and regulatory T cells. Assay used: immunoSEQ multiplex PCR; TCRdb lists only in-frame clones, some missing. The table records tens of thousands of clones, roughly 96% of them present only once. Sequencing input: naive CD8+ T cells sorted from blood. These TCRs come from a human donor in good health.

Concerning this clone itself: The junction does not match germline at one end; this may be a read error. The CDR3 nucleotides are TGCGCCAGCAGTGACAGGGACGTTGATTTT. Residues: CASSDRDVDF. The V and J genes are TRBV10-1 and TRBJ1-5, with D possibly matching TRBD1 (5 bases). The CDR3 runs to 10 residues. Germline V gene lookup returns CDR1 WNHNN and CDR2 SYGVQD (reference sequence).

This chain connects TRBV29-1 to TRBJ2-1; TRBD2 agrees at 7 bases. The V gene's germline CDR1 is SQVTM and CDR2 ANQGSEA. V lost 5 bases to trimming and J lost 8 bases; unmatched junction nucleotides: 6. This CDR3 contains 12 residues. The CDR3: CSVSGTMDEQFF. The DNA for the CDR3 is TGCAGCGTTTCCGGGACTATGGATGAGCAGTTCTTC.

The chain employs TRBV29-1 and TRBJ2-7, with 8 bases that match TRBD1. Germline V gene lookup returns CDR1 SQVTM and CDR2 ANQGSEA. CDR3 size: 12 residues. V lost 5 bases and J lost 4; bases outside the gene matches: 4. CDR3 nucleotide sequence: TGCAGCGTTAATGACAGGGGTTACGAGCAGTACTTC. This translates into CSVNDRGYEQYF.